The 29 T cell receptor beta chains listed next were all sequenced from one sample in a study of OX40 agonist ivuxolimab in advanced cancers. Profiling relied on immunoSEQ multiplex PCR, and the TCRdb table lists in-frame clones only, not all of them. The sample lists roughly 62,000 clones, roughly 86% occurring once. Sequencing used CD4+ or CD8+ T cells sorted from blood, obtained in a trial of the OX40 agonist ivuxolimab. These receptors were collected from an adult with an advanced solid tumor such as melanoma, head and neck, liver or kidney cancer.

This sequence joins TRBV5-6 and TRBJ2-3; D not resolved. Between the trimmed V and J ends, which lost 7 bases and 5 bases, there was a span of 11 bases. In germline, CDR1 is SGHDT, CDR2 YYEEEE. CDR3 length: 12 residues. In nucleotides, the CDR3 is TGTGCCAGCGATTCCGGGCAAGATACGCAGTATTTT. Amino acid sequence: CASDSGQDTQYF.

The J gene is TRBJ2-3, the V gene TRBV7-2; D is possibly TRBD2 (6 bases). V was cut by 4 bases and J by 2 bases, with 10 bases left in between. Germline V gene sequence: CDR1 SGHTA, CDR2 FQGNSA. The CDR3 runs 14 residues. The CDR3 here is CASSSRDFTDTQYF. Written as DNA, the CDR3 is TGTGCCAGCAGCTCCCGGGACTTCACAGATACGCAGTATTTT.

The genes are TRBV2 and TRBJ1-6; D call uncertain. The CDR3 extends over 16 amino acids. The germline gives CDR1 SNHLY, CDR2 FYNNEI. V lost 5 bases and J lost 9, with 20 bases in between. The CDR3 is CASSPLTWPLSSPLHF. The CDR3 coding sequence is TGTGCCAGCAGTCCTCTGACCTGGCCCCTTAGTTCACCCCTCCACTTT.

The rearrangement uses TRBV30 and TRBJ1-4; 8 bases align to TRBD1. Germline V gene sequence: CDR1 GTSNPN, CDR2 SVGIG (reference sequence). This CDR3 spans 15 amino acids. Losses at the gene ends were 0 bases for V and 7 bases for J; bases not matched to a gene: 7. DNA for the CDR3: TGTGCCTGGAGTGTATATGGGACAGGACCTGAAAAACTGTTTTTT. Translated, it gives CAWSVYGTGPEKLFF.

This clone has only one observation. V gene TRBV2 combines with J gene TRBJ2-3, with no clear D. This CDR3 spans 12 amino acids. Germline V gives CDR1 SNHLY, CDR2 FYNNEI. Trimming stripped 1 base from V and 8 bases from J, with 7 bases between. The CDR3 nucleotides are TGTGCCAGCAGTGAAGAACGCGGTACGCAGTATTTT. Amino acids: CASSEERGTQYF.

This clone was recorded only once. The V call is TRBV5-1, the J call TRBJ2-7, with a tentative D call TRBD2 (6 bases). Between the trimmed V and J ends, which lost 4 bases and 4 bases, there was a span of 15 bases. The germline V gene has CDR1 SGHRS and CDR2 YFSETQ. The CDR3 covers 14 residues. CDR3 nucleotides: TGCGCCAGCAGCGCCGGGACTCCGCCATACGAGCAGTACTTC. Its translation is CASSAGTPPYEQYF.

The CDR3 protein is CASTLSGALRETQYF. The CDR3 DNA is TGTGCCAGCACCCTATCTGGGGCTTTGCGGGAGACCCAGTACTTC. The rearrangement uses TRBV2 and TRBJ2-5; possible D gene TRBD1, 5 bases. Trimming cost V 7 bases and J 5 bases, with 20 bases left between them. This CDR3 is built from 15 residues. CDR1 is SNHLY and CDR2 is FYNNEI in the germline V gene.

This clone was recorded only once. This chain links TRBV11-2 with TRBJ2-1; D is perhaps TRBD1 (5 bases). Trimming cost V 5 bases and J 10 bases, with 21 bases left between them. CDR1 is SGHAT and CDR2 is FQNNGV in the germline V gene. The CDR3 sequence is 15 residues long. The CDR3 DNA sequence: TGTGCCAGCAGCCGCAGGGCCGAACCGGGCGACGAGCAGTTCTTC. This encodes CASSRRAEPGDEQFF.

The table lists this clone with a count of one. The CDR3: CASIQSPGAQETQYF. The CDR3 bases are TGTGCCAGCATCCAATCCCCAGGAGCACAAGAGACCCAGTACTTC. The genes are TRBV7-2 and TRBJ2-5; unclear D gene. CDR3 length equals 15 residues. CDR1 and CDR2 (germline): SGHTA, FQGNSA. V lost 7 bases to trimming and J lost 2 bases, with 17 bases between them.

In DNA form, the CDR3 reads TGTGCCAGCAGCCCCCAGGGGGTAAACACCGGGGAGCTGTTTTTT. Translation gives CASSPQGVNTGELFF. The V call is TRBV11-2, the J call TRBJ2-2; 7 nucleotides agree with TRBD1. This CDR3 has 15 amino acids. Germline loops: CDR1 SGHAT, CDR2 FQNNGV. Trimming took 5 bases from V and 2 from J; bases not matched to a gene: 5.

The chain combines TRBV15 with TRBJ1-5, with D possibly TRBD1 on 6 matching bases. This CDR3 region has 13 residues. V was shortened by 6 bases and J by 3 bases, with 9 bases between the two germline ends. Germline V CDR1 and CDR2: LNHNV, YYDKDF (reference sequence). The CDR3 DNA follows: TGTGCCACCAGTAGGGACACCAATCAGCCCCAGCATTTT. Its translation is CATSRDTNQPQHF. Variable domain in full (rest from reference TRBV15 and TRBJ1-5): DAMVIQNPRYQVTQFGKPVTLSCSQTLNHNVMYWYQQKSSQAPKLLFHYYDKDFNNEADTPDNFQSRRPNTSFCFLDIRSPGLGDTAMYLCATSRDTNQPQHFGDGTRLSIL.

The chain couples TRBV7-8 to TRBJ2-7; the D is unclear. The CDR3 runs to 12 residues. In germline, CDR1 is SGHVS, CDR2 FQNEAQ. V shed 3 bases and J shed 1 base, with 4 bases lying between them. CDR3 bases: TGTGCCAGCAGCTTTATTTCCTACGAGCAGTACTTC. Amino acids: CASSFISYEQYF.

This chain connects TRBV10-3 to TRBJ1-3; D is unresolved. The V end was cut by 0 bases, the J end by 0 bases, with 3 bases between. Germline V lookup: CDR1 ENHRY, CDR2 SYGVKD. There are 14 residues in the CDR3. CDR3 sequence reads: CAISESTSGNTIYF. DNA for the CDR3: TGTGCCATCAGTGAGTCTACCTCTGGAAACACCATATATTTT.

V gene TRBV18 combines with J gene TRBJ2-5; perhaps D is TRBD1 or TRBD2 (6 bases each). V lost 2 bases and J lost 5, with 9 bases in between. This CDR3 spans 13 amino acids. CDR1 and CDR2 from the germline V gene are KGHSH and LQKENI. The CDR3 sequence is CASSPGGLETQYF. Here the CDR3 DNA reads TGTGCCAGCTCACCAGGGGGGCTGGAGACCCAGTACTTC.

The gene calls are TRBV7-6 and TRBJ2-2, with 10 positions matching TRBD2. CDR1 and CDR2 (germline): SGHVS, FNYEAQ. V was pared by 8 bases and J by 4 bases, with 4 bases of the junction left unmatched. The CDR3 is made up of 14 amino acids. Written as DNA, the CDR3 is TGTGCCAGCTTGAGCGGGGGGGGCACCGGGGAGCTGTTTTTT. Translated: CASLSGGGTGELFF.

The chain carries TRBV5-4 and TRBJ2-1; 9 nucleotides line up with TRBD1. Germline CDR1 is SGHNT and CDR2 is YYREEE (reference sequence). V lost 4 bases, J lost 7 bases, and 12 bases stayed unmatched. This CDR3 region has 16 residues. CDR3 residues: CASSDPRDRDRNEQFF. DNA of the CDR3: TGTGCCAGCAGCGATCCGCGGGACAGGGATCGGAATGAGCAGTTCTTC.

The V and J genes are TRBV29-1 and TRBJ2-1, with D perhaps TRBD1 or TRBD2 (6 bases each). This CDR3 spans 15 amino acids. Deletions cut 6 bases from V and 8 bases from J, with 23 bases between. Germline V lookup: CDR1 SQVTM, CDR2 ANQGSEA. The CDR3, as DNA: TGCAGCGTCCGATACAGGGAAAAAGGAGGGCATGAGCAGTTCTTC. This sequence encodes CSVRYREKGGHEQFF.

The V call is TRBV30, the J call TRBJ1-4; D is undetermined. The length of the CDR3 is 14 residues. Germline CDR1 reads GTSNPN; CDR2 reads SVGIG (reference sequence). V dropped 3 bases and J dropped 7 bases, with 15 bases sitting between them. The CDR3 protein is CAWSRYRRAEKLFF. CDR3 sequence (DNA): TGTGCCTGGAGCCGGTACCGACGCGCTGAAAAACTGTTTTTT.

This clone has just one count. The V call is TRBV20-1, the J call TRBJ1-4; D unclear. This CDR3 contains 11 residues. V gave up 1 base and J gave up 6 bases, with 3 bases separating them. The germline V gene has CDR1 DFQATT and CDR2 SNEGSKA (reference sequence). The CDR3 sequence is CSARGDEKLFF. Here the CDR3 DNA reads TGCAGTGCTAGAGGGGATGAAAAACTGTTTTTT.

The rearrangement uses TRBV5-1 and TRBJ2-2, with 9 positions matching TRBD1. The CDR3 has 17 amino acids. CDR1 and CDR2 (germline): SGHRS, YFSETQ. With V trimmed by 4 bases and J by 3 bases, 10 bases remained unmatched. The CDR3 spells CASSHDGTGRHTGELFF. In nucleotides, the CDR3 is TGCGCCAGCAGCCACGACGGGACAGGGAGGCACACCGGGGAGCTGTTTTTT.

The CDR3 DNA follows: TGTGCCAGCAGCGTAGCCGTAGGGCCCTCTGGAAACACCATATATTTT. Translating it yields CASSVAVGPSGNTIYF. The gene calls are TRBV9 and TRBJ1-3; D remains ambiguous. V was cut by 0 bases and J by 0 bases, with 10 bases left in between. CDR1 is SGDLS, CDR2 YYNGEE, per germline. The CDR3 spans 16 residues. The complete variable domain, with remaining parts taken from reference TRBV9 and TRBJ1-3, reads DSGVTQTPKHLITATGQRVTLRCSPRSGDLSVYWYQQSLDQGLQFLIQYYNGEERAKGNILERFSAQQFPDLHSELNLSSLELGDSALYFCASSVAVGPSGNTIYFGEGSWLTVV.

The rearrangement uses TRBV6-5 and TRBJ2-3, with D possibly called TRBD1 or TRBD2 (5 bases each). The germline gives CDR1 MNHEY, CDR2 SVGAGI. V lost 6 bases and J lost 2, with 12 bases in between. This CDR3 is 14 amino acids long. The CDR3 region has the DNA TGTGCCAGCAGCCAACCGGGGCTCACAGATACGCAGTATTTT. Translated, it gives CASSQPGLTDTQYF.

This chain connects TRBV27 to TRBJ2-2; no clear D gene. The CDR3 sequence is 13 residues long. Germline V gene data show CDR1 as MNHEY and CDR2 as SMNVEV (reference sequence). The V end was cut by 2 bases, the J end by 4 bases, with 5 bases between. For the CDR3, the DNA is TGTGCCAGCAGTTTAGGGGTCACCGGGGAGCTGTTTTTT. Amino acid sequence: CASSLGVTGELFF.

V and J are TRBV19 and TRBJ2-3, with 8 bases identical to TRBD2. The length of the CDR3 is 15 residues. V lost 7 bases to trimming and J lost 5 bases; unmatched junction nucleotides: 11. Germline CDR1 LNHDA, CDR2 SQIVND (reference sequence). The CDR3 here is CASKDPGGPVDTQYF. CDR3 DNA sequence: TGTGCCAGTAAGGACCCGGGGGGGCCTGTAGATACGCAGTATTTT.

V gene TRBV18 combines with J gene TRBJ1-1, with TRBD1 matching 7 bases. Trimming removed 3 bases from V and 7 bases from J; junction bases left unmatched: 8. The germline V gene encodes CDR1 KGHSH and CDR2 LQKENI. The CDR3 extends over 14 amino acids. The CDR3 loop reads CASSPGQGVGEAFF. The CDR3 nucleotides are TGTGCCAGCTCACCGGGGCAGGGGGTTGGTGAAGCTTTCTTT.

This clone was seen a few times. The genes are TRBV6-6 and TRBJ2-3; 8 nucleotides agree with TRBD2. This CDR3 has 16 residues. Germline values: CDR1 MNHNY, CDR2 SVGAGI (reference sequence). V was pared by 10 bases and J by 0 bases, with 12 bases of the junction left unmatched. The CDR3 DNA reads as TGTGCCACTACACCCCGGGGGGGGAGTAGCACAGATACGCAGTATTTT. It codes for CATTPRGGSSTDTQYF.

V usage is TRBV7-3 and J usage is TRBJ1-6, with D unclear. CDR3 size: 18 residues. The germline gives CDR1 SGHTA, CDR2 FQGTGA. V lost 7 bases, J lost 1 base, and 20 bases lay in between. The CDR3 DNA follows: TGTGCCAGCACCCCCGTTCTCCTGGGAAGGTCCTATAATTCACCCCTCCACTTT. It specifies CASTPVLLGRSYNSPLHF.

This clone is a singleton in its sample. The chain is built from TRBV19 and TRBJ1-2; TRBD1 matches 7 bases. CDR1 is LNHDA, CDR2 SQIVND, per germline (reference sequence). CDR3 length equals 15 residues. V was pared by 11 bases and J by 8 bases, with 20 bases of the junction left unmatched. CDR3 region: CASTRGGGRSEGYTF. The DNA for the CDR3 is TGTGCCTCTACGAGGGGAGGGGGCCGGTCGGAAGGCTACACCTTC.

This sequence joins TRBV15 and TRBJ2-7; perhaps TRBD1 as D (5 bases). V lost 1 base, J lost 2 bases, and 12 bases lay in between. The CDR3 consists of 15 residues. CDR1 LNHNV and CDR2 YYDKDF come from the germline V gene (reference sequence). CDR3 in amino acids: CATSRGKGVAYEQYF. In DNA, the CDR3 is TGTGCCACCAGCAGAGGGAAAGGGGTCGCCTACGAGCAGTACTTC.